What follows are 32 T cell receptor beta chains derived from one specimen sequenced in a study of Graves' ophthalmopathy and Graves' hyperthyroidism. Amplification targeted the TCR beta CDR3 regions, with RNA transcripts as the source material. First-round RT-PCR relied on HTBI primers, and a second-round multiplex PCR came next. One entry per CDR3 protein, called by TCRdb with MiXCR from the multiplex PCR reads. The data contain about 390,000 distinct CDR3 sequences, 15% of them singletons. The source material was peripheral blood. These receptors all come from a woman under 30 with stable Graves' hyperthyroidism.

The V and J genes are TRBV6-1 and TRBJ2-7; 8 bases line up with TRBD2. CDR3 size: 15 residues. Germline-derived CDR1 and CDR2 are MNHNS and SASEGT. With 1 base clipped from V and 6 bases from J, the junction kept 8 bases outside the gene matches. In nucleotides, the CDR3 is TGTGCCAGCAGTGAAGAAAGCGGGGGCGGGTTCGAGCAGTACTTC. As protein: CASSEESGGGFEQYF.

This clonotype was counted at least ten times. In DNA, the CDR3 is TGTGCCAGCAGCTCCGACAGGGGATTTATTGACGAGCAGTACTTC. Translating it yields CASSSDRGFIDEQYF. The chain joins TRBV12-3 or TRBV12-4 to TRBJ2-7; the match to TRBD1 covers 8 bases. Trimming cost V 6 bases and J 5 bases; bases outside gene matches: 12. This CDR3 has 15 residues.

The chain links TRBV27 to TRBJ2-6, with 9 bases aligning to TRBD1. Germline V lookup: CDR1 MNHEY, CDR2 SMNVEV (reference sequence). The V and J ends lost 11 bases and 0 bases, in that order; junction bases with no gene match: 11. This CDR3 spans 17 amino acids. CDR3 DNA: TGTGCCTTACAACAGGGGGCAACTTTCTCTGGGGCCAACGTCCTGACTTTC. It codes for CALQQGATFSGANVLTF. The full variable domain, its missing parts supplied by reference TRBV27 and TRBJ2-6, is EAQVTQNPRYLITVTGKKLTVTCSQNMNHEYMSWYRQDPGLGLRQIYYSMNVEVTDKGDVPEGYKVSRKEKRNFPLILESPSPNQTSLYFCALQQGATFSGANVLTFGAGSRLTVL.

This clonotype was counted between two and nine times. The genes are TRBV2 and TRBJ1-5, with D possibly matching TRBD1 (5 bases). V gave up 3 bases and J gave up 4 bases, with 10 bases separating them. Looked up from germline, CDR1 is SNHLY and CDR2 is FYNNEI. The CDR3 totals 14 residues. The CDR3 loop is CASSEETANQPQHF. The CDR3 coding sequence is TGTGCCAGCAGTGAGGAGACAGCTAATCAGCCCCAGCATTTT. The full variable domain, with the rest looked up from reference TRBV2 and TRBJ1-5, is EPEVTQTPSHQVTQMGQEVILRCVPISNHLYFYWYRQILGQKVEFLVSFYNNEISEKSEIFDDQFSVERPDGSNFTLKIRSTKLEDSAMYFCASSEETANQPQHFGDGTRLSIL.

This clonotype was seen only a few times. The V call is TRBV4-1, the J call TRBJ2-6; D is uncertain. This CDR3 spans 16 amino acids. CDR1 and CDR2 (germline): MGHRA, YSYEKL. Trimming took 1 base from V and 0 from J, leaving 7 bases between them. The CDR3 loop is CASSQGTSSGANVLTF. For the CDR3, the DNA is TGCGCCAGCAGCCAAGGGACCTCCTCTGGGGCCAACGTCCTGACTTTC.

This clonotype was detected ten times or more. The rearrangement links TRBV19 to TRBJ1-1; no reliable D call. V lost 3 bases and J 9 bases, leaving 11 bases between the germline ends. The germline gives CDR1 LNHDA, CDR2 SQIVND (reference sequence). The CDR3 is 12 amino acids. CDR3 nucleotide sequence: TGTGCCAGTAGTATCGAGGGCCGCCAAGCTTTCTTT. Translating gives CASSIEGRQAFF.

This clonotype came up many times. A junction end diverges from the germline sequence, so it may reflect a read error. The V and J genes are TRBV12-3 or TRBV12-4 and TRBJ1-1; D is ambiguous. This CDR3 spans 12 amino acids. The CDR3: CASSFEIPEVFF. CDR3 nucleotide sequence: TGTGCCAGCAGTTTCGAAATCCCCGAAGTTTTCTTT.

This clonotype was observed at least ten times. V usage is TRBV6-2 or TRBV6-3 and J usage is TRBJ1-4, with D possibly matching TRBD1 (5 bases). CDR3 size: 15 residues. Germline values: CDR1 MNHEY, CDR2 SVGEGT. The V and J ends lost 6 bases and 7 bases respectively, with 18 bases between them. The CDR3 coding sequence is TGTGCCAGCAGGCCACCGGGGGTGGAGTTTGAAAAACTGTTTTTT. Translation: CASRPPGVEFEKLFF.

The rearrangement joins TRBV20-1 to TRBJ2-5; the D gene could be TRBD1 or TRBD2 (5 bases each). The CDR3 extends over 11 amino acids. V lost 8 bases, J lost 5 bases, and 12 bases lay in between. CDR1 DFQATT and CDR2 SNEGSKA come from the germline V gene (reference sequence). In nucleotides, the CDR3 is TGCAGTCCGGGACCACAGGAGACCCAGTACTTC. Translating gives CSPGPQETQYF.

Comments on this clonotype: This may stem from a read error, because a much larger clone lies one nucleotide away. J is TRBJ1-5 and V is TRBV12-3 or TRBV12-4, with unresolved D. The CDR3 consists of 13 residues. The CDR3 protein is CASSPKGSQLQHF. The CDR3 DNA reads TGTGCCAGCAGTCCAAAAGGGAGTCAGCTCCAGCATTTT.

This clonotype showed up just a few times. The chain employs TRBV12-3 or TRBV12-4 and TRBJ1-2, with a weak D call TRBD1 (6 bases). The V gene lost 5 bases and the J gene lost 7 bases, with 17 bases spanning the gap. CDR3 length: 14 residues. The CDR3 DNA follows: TGTGCCAGCAGTCCCGGGGGGGGCAATACTGGCTACACCTTC. Its translation is CASSPGGGNTGYTF.

This clonotype was seen repeatedly, ten times or more. This chain joins TRBV19 and TRBJ1-1, with unresolved D. Trimming shortened V by 7 bases and J by 1 base, and 16 bases separated the two germline ends. This CDR3 region has 15 residues. Germline V gives CDR1 LNHDA, CDR2 SQIVND (reference sequence). Here the CDR3 DNA reads TGTGCCAGTAATCACGTCTGGGGAACGAACACTGAAGCTTTCTTT. It encodes CASNHVWGTNTEAFF.

This clonotype was detected many times. The genes are TRBV13 and TRBJ1-6; TRBD1 matches at 9 bases. V lost 4 bases, J lost 9 bases, and 7 bases stayed unmatched. CDR1 and CDR2 (germline): PRHDT, FYEKMQ (reference sequence). The CDR3 loop spans 15 amino acids. CDR3 amino acids: CASSSSTGGGSPLHF. CDR3 in DNA: TGTGCCAGCAGCTCCTCGACAGGGGGAGGTTCACCCCTCCACTTT.

The table lists this clonotype with many counts. This chain uses TRBV6-1 with TRBJ2-7, with a tentative D call TRBD2 (6 bases). Germline CDR1 and CDR2: MNHNS and SASEGT. This CDR3 comprises 13 residues. The ends were cut back, 6 bases at V and 6 bases at J, with 15 bases in the middle. The CDR3 DNA follows: TGTGCCAGCAGGGCCGGGAGTACCTTCGAGCAGTACTTC. Encoded protein: CASRAGSTFEQYF.

This clonotype showed up many times. This chain uses TRBV12-3 or TRBV12-4 with TRBJ1-1; 9 bases are a match to TRBD1. J gave up 7 bases and V 3 bases, and 12 bases lay outside the gene matches. There are 16 residues in the CDR3. The CDR3 loop reads CASSLTSGQGVGEAFF. DNA of the CDR3: TGTGCCAGCAGTTTGACCTCGGGACAGGGAGTGGGTGAAGCTTTCTTT.

Many counts were recorded for this clonotype. The J gene is TRBJ2-7, the V gene TRBV12-3 or TRBV12-4, with 7 positions matching TRBD1. This CDR3 region has 13 residues. V gave up 6 bases and J gave up 5 bases; unmatched junction bases: 7. The CDR3 is CASSRQGSDEQYF. In DNA, the CDR3 is TGTGCCAGCAGCAGACAGGGTAGCGACGAGCAGTACTTC.

This clonotype was detected many times. The chain couples TRBV20-1 to TRBJ2-7; the match to TRBD1 covers 8 bases. There are 12 residues in the CDR3. Germline trimming cut 5 bases from V and 6 bases from J; bases unmatched to any gene: 6. Germline V CDR1 and CDR2: DFQATT, SNEGSKA (reference sequence). The CDR3 DNA is TGCAGTGCTCCCGACAGGGGCCTCGAGCAGTACTTC. It specifies CSAPDRGLEQYF.

This clonotype was seen repeatedly, ten times or more. This chain connects TRBV12-3 or TRBV12-4 to TRBJ1-2; 8 nucleotides align to TRBD1. The CDR3 sequence is 15 residues long. V was clipped by 2 bases and J by 7 bases; unmatched bases: 9. This chain's CDR3 is CASSLRARGPSGYTF. For the CDR3, the DNA is TGTGCCAGCAGTTTAAGGGCCAGGGGGCCCTCTGGCTACACCTTC.

This chain joins TRBV20-1 and TRBJ1-1, with D possibly matching TRBD1 (6 bases). The germline gives CDR1 DFQATT, CDR2 SNEGSKA (reference sequence). Trimming shortened V by 8 bases and J by 5 bases, and 18 bases separated the two germline ends. CDR3 length equals 13 residues. The CDR3: CSKKGGGGTEAFF. Here the CDR3 DNA reads TGCAGTAAAAAGGGAGGGGGAGGAACTGAAGCTTTCTTT.

This clonotype has ten or more counts. The chain is built from TRBV12-3 or TRBV12-4 and TRBJ2-7, with 11 positions matching TRBD2. The junction had 5 bases not matched to a gene; V was cut back by 6 bases and J by 4 bases. The CDR3 contains 14 residues. CDR3 bases: TGTGCCAGCAGCCCGACTAGCGGGGAGTACGAGCAGTACTTC. Protein product: CASSPTSGEYEQYF.

The table lists this clonotype with many counts. The chain links TRBV7-9 to TRBJ1-6; the D is unclear. CDR3 length equals 14 residues. V shed 4 bases and J shed 10 bases, with 14 bases lying between them. Germline-derived CDR1 and CDR2 are SEHNR and FQNEAQ (reference sequence). The CDR3 DNA reads as TGTGCCAGCAGCTCGACATCGACCGAGTCACCCCTCCACTTT. This encodes CASSSTSTESPLHF.

The chain combines TRBV20-1 with TRBJ1-1, with TRBD1 as a possible D gene (5 bases). The CDR3 is 13 amino acids. The V gene lost 2 bases and the J gene lost 6 bases, with 13 bases spanning the gap. Germline CDR1 reads DFQATT; CDR2 reads SNEGSKA (reference sequence). The CDR3, as DNA: TGCAGTGCTAGATCGGGCGGGGACGCTGAAGCTTTCTTT. Amino acids: CSARSGGDAEAFF.

The sample holds many counts of this clonotype. The chain couples TRBV19 to TRBJ1-1; 9 bases map to TRBD1. V was clipped by 6 bases and J by 8 bases; unmatched bases: 7. The V gene's germline CDR1 is LNHDA and CDR2 SQIVND (reference sequence). The CDR3 sequence is 13 residues long. The CDR3: CASRSQGAQEAFF. The CDR3 bases are TGTGCCAGTAGATCACAGGGGGCGCAGGAAGCTTTCTTT.

This clonotype was detected ten times or more. This chain uses TRBV2 with TRBJ2-5; D tentatively reads TRBD1 or TRBD2 (5 bases each). Germline CDR1 and CDR2: SNHLY and FYNNEI. CDR3 length: 13 amino acids. Deletions cut 3 bases from V and 4 bases from J, with 9 bases between. This CDR3 is CASSDSGPETQYF. The DNA for the CDR3 is TGTGCCAGCAGTGATTCGGGGCCAGAGACCCAGTACTTC. Combining the CDR3 with reference TRBV2 and TRBJ2-5 gives the whole variable domain EPEVTQTPSHQVTQMGQEVILRCVPISNHLYFYWYRQILGQKVEFLVSFYNNEISEKSEIFDDQFSVERPDGSNFTLKIRSTKLEDSAMYFCASSDSGPETQYFGPGTRLLVL.

This clonotype was seen repeatedly, ten times or more. The chain's CDR3 is CASSYAAGLYTF. In DNA, the CDR3 is TGTGCCAGCAGTTACGCGGCAGGGCTCTACACCTTC. The V gene is TRBV6-5, the J gene TRBJ1-2, with D tentatively TRBD1 (5 bases). V lost 2 bases to trimming and J lost 10 bases, with 11 bases between them. The germline V gene encodes CDR1 MNHEY and CDR2 SVGAGI. CDR3 size: 12 residues.

This chain uses TRBV28 with TRBJ2-7, with D possibly being TRBD1 (6 bases). Germline V CDR1 and CDR2: MDHEN, SYDVKM. The V end lost 8 bases, the J end lost 7 bases, and 21 bases lay between the germline ends. This CDR3 contains 14 residues. The CDR3 nucleotides are TGTGCCAGCCAGGTCAGGGGCTCAGGCTTAGAGCAGTACTTC. It encodes CASQVRGSGLEQYF.

The gene calls are TRBV4-1 and TRBJ2-5; weak D call: TRBD2 (5 bases). Trimming removed 0 bases at V and 4 bases at J, with 9 bases between. CDR1 is MGHRA, CDR2 YSYEKL, per germline. CDR3 size: 14 residues. CDR3 sequence: CASSQDASRETQYF. For the CDR3, the DNA is TGCGCCAGCAGCCAAGATGCTAGCCGAGAGACCCAGTACTTC.

Written as DNA, the CDR3 is TGCGCCAGCAGCCAAGTGGGGTCGGACGAGCAGTACTTC. Encoded protein: CASSQVGSDEQYF. The rearrangement links TRBV4-1 to TRBJ2-7; D is uncertain. Trimming cost V 1 base and J 5 bases, with 9 bases left between them. This CDR3 is built from 13 residues. The germline V gene has CDR1 MGHRA and CDR2 YSYEKL.

The chain combines TRBV6-5 with TRBJ1-2; D gene uncertain. Germline CDR1 MNHEY, CDR2 SVGAGI. The CDR3 is made up of 14 amino acids. The ends were cut back, 4 bases at V and 4 bases at J, with 13 bases in the middle. The CDR3 bases are TGTGCCAGCAGTTCACCGGGGAATGGCTATGGCTACACCTTC. Its translation: CASSSPGNGYGYTF.

In its sample, this clonotype was seen many times. The V and J genes are TRBV14 and TRBJ1-2, with a tentative D call TRBD1 (5 bases). Germline V gene data show CDR1 as SGHDN and CDR2 as FVKESK. There are 14 residues in the CDR3. V lost 2 bases, J lost 4 bases, and 11 bases lay in between. The CDR3 DNA is TGTGCCAGCAGCCAACTGGGGGATTCCTATGGCTACACCTTC. It specifies CASSQLGDSYGYTF.

There are many counts of this clonotype. This chain joins TRBV6-5 and TRBJ1-2; D is unresolved. V was pared by 0 bases and J by 4 bases, with 9 bases between. Per germline, CDR1 MNHEY and CDR2 SVGAGI. The CDR3 extends over 14 amino acids. The CDR3 nucleotides are TGTGCCAGCAGTTACTCCGACCGCGGCTATGGCTACACCTTC. It encodes CASSYSDRGYGYTF.

This clonotype was seen many times. This rearrangement joins TRBV11-3 to TRBJ2-5, with a weak D call TRBD1 (6 bases). V was pared by 4 bases and J by 5 bases, with 17 bases between. The CDR3 loop spans 15 amino acids. The germline CDR1 and CDR2 sequences are SGHNT and YENEEA. The CDR3 sequence: CASSSRGPGEETQYF. The CDR3 DNA sequence: TGTGCCAGCAGCTCTAGAGGTCCAGGGGAGGAGACCCAGTACTTC.